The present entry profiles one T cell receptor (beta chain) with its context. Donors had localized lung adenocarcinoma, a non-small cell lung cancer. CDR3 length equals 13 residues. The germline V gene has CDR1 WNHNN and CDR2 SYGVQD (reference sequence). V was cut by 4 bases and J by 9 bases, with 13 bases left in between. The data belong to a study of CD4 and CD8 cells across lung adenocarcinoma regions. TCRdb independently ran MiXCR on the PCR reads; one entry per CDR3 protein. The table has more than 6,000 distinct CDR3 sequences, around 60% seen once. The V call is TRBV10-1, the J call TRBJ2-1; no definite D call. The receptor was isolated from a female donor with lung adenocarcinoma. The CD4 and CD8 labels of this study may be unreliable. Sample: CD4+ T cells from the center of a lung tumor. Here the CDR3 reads CASSVGPVFEQFF. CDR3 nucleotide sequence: TGCGCCAGCAGTGTAGGTCCGGTCTTTGAGCAGTTCTTC.